This T cell receptor beta chain was captured by sequencing in a study of quantifying T cell responses using KT2 cells. Study background: RNA was reverse transcribed with TCR alpha and beta constant-region primers. Study observations and caveats: At about one KT2 cell per 100,000 PBMC, KT2 sequences were still detected.

The germline V gene has CDR1 SGHDN and CDR2 FVKESK. The CDR3 totals 18 residues. V was pared by 0 bases and J by 1 base, with 4 bases of the junction left unmatched. Concerning this clonotype itself: Its antigen remains unidentified.

A single-stranded UMI oligo with SP2 sequence was ligated to cDNA 3' ends. The first PCR ran approximately 4 cycles with an equimolar RC1.1 and RC1.2 beta primer mix. From the second PCR onward, TCR alpha and beta chains were processed separately. Each CDR3 protein gets one entry after TCRdb re-called the UMI-ligation and nested PCR reads with MiXCR. In the table there are 39,000 or so distinct CDR3 sequences, 15% to 20% of which are singletons. Different KT2-to-PBMC ratios were created with a constant PBMC count. This chain joins TRBV14 and TRBJ2-3, with 13 bases identical to TRBD2. The sequenced sample was PBMCs spiked with cells of the T cell clone KT2. This clonotype was obtained from a human donor. The CDR3 DNA sequence: TGTGCCAGCAGCCAAGAGACTAGCGGGGGGTCGGGCACAGATACGCAGTATTTT. Residues: CASSQETSGGSGTDTQYF.